This T cell receptor (beta chain) was observed in a study of lymphopenia after photon versus proton radiotherapy. Some clones are missing from TCRdb's copy, which holds only in-frame ones; the method was immunoSEQ multiplex PCR. The sample carries about 45,000 clones, 65% to 90% recorded once. The CDR3 length is 14 residues. The germline V gene encodes CDR1 SGHTS and CDR2 YDEGEE. Germline trimming cut 7 bases from V and 7 bases from J; bases unmatched to any gene: 13. This sequence originates from a man aged 40-49 years with gastric cancer. V and J are TRBV5-8 and TRBJ2-7; 8 bases are shared with TRBD1. This specimen consisted of peripheral blood, obtained from a patient treated with photon-based radiotherapy. The CDR3 sequence is CASRGTGPMREQYF. The DNA for the CDR3 is TGTGCCAGCCGCGGGACAGGCCCGATGCGTGAGCAGTACTTC.